This TCR beta chain is from a study of shared clonotypes between healthy human individuals (dated by TCRdb to 2018 to 2021). At the level of the whole study: Three men and a couple of women, aged 18 to 49 years, made up the cohort. For each donor, CD4 naive and CD4 memory were each run on three plates, CD8 naive on two plates, and CD8 memory on one plate. To estimate repertoire size and how much clonotypes are shared between individuals, the study performed deep sequencing of blood TCR repertoires from a few healthy adults. Libraries were prepared and TCR repertoires were sequenced by different laboratories using diverse techniques, in order to increase sequencing depth and limit assay-specific biases. Leukapheresis yielded between about 0.94 and 9.5 billion PBMCs per donor. The research as a whole found: Rarefaction of sorted-subset datasets indicated incomplete sequencing despite the large sequencing depth. Because the study included only a small number of donors, the genetic and exposure-history diversity represented was limited. When several donors were compared, the shared fraction of clonotypes was 5% to 6.5% for naive CD4, approximately 3.3% for naive CD8, 2.3% for memory CD4, and 0.4% for memory CD8. Estimated clonotype richness was generally larger for naive than for memory subsets. Sampling was limited to blood, and TCR repertoires in tissue likely differ from TCR repertoires in blood. Based on pairwise subsampling, the degree of clonotype sharing among donors was expected to be affected by sequencing depth. Clonotypes shared by all four sorted-subset donors showed higher generation probabilities than non-shared clonotypes.

Using the deep immunoSEQ assay, multiplex PCR amplified TCR CDR3 regions from genomic DNA. For each cell subset, the extracted genomic DNA was distributed evenly across all wells of several immunoSEQ 96-well plates, and each plate served as one replicate. For sorted subsets, around 200 ng genomic DNA, equal to 30,000 or so T cell genomes, was loaded into each replicate PCR. Purified libraries were quantified with a Qubit 3.0 fluorometer, sized on a Bioanalyzer 2100, and re-quantified with the KAPA Library Quantification kit. Each immunoSEQ 96-well plate was sequenced on its own single-read 150-cycle Illumina NextSeq 550 flow cell. The study's processing was this. Because the immunoSEQ output included only junctional sequences and no quality scores, the filtering could not be the same as the filtering used for full-length reads. To assign V/J genes and CDR3, sequences were annotated against IMGT germline references using PyIR, a Python wrapper for IgBLAST v1.9. Reads were removed for weak V/J assignments (E-value above 1e-6), missing CDR3, stop codons, out-of-frame junctions, or ambiguous translated residues. A V3J clonotype was defined by an identical inferred V gene, J gene, and CDR3 amino acid sequence. To compute the percentage overlap between repertoires, the number of shared unique clonotypes was divided by the size of the smaller repertoire. Richness of each repertoire was evaluated using RTK rarefaction, the Chao1 estimator, and Recon v2.1 estimates of unobserved clonotypes. Generation probabilities were computed with OLGA for all TCRbeta clonotypes obtained by the gDNA method from several donors. As stored in TCRdb, this immuneACCESS dataset retains in-frame rearrangements with V and J assigned. A fraction of the clones does not appear; measured against another copy, unresolved V genes explain less than half of the discrepancy, and the remainder lacks a known reason. That table supplies the V and J calls and clone size; D and trimming were determined from the DNA. The sample records about 1.5 million clones, 95% to 99% of which are singletons. 0.4% to 0.55% of the sample rests with the top ten.

The CDR3 goes from the cysteine to the phenylalanine over 14 residues. The retained sequence is limited to the CDR3, 42 bases, with the frame set at the first base. V is trimmed back by 5 bases and J by 8 bases, and the junction contains 7 bases that no gene match accounts for. CDR1 and CDR2 are drawn from the germline V gene: SGHNT, YENEEA. With respect to this clone: Its antigen remains unidentified. Qualities for individual bases were not recorded, and no much larger clone is one base off.

Donors were healthy HIV-negative adults with no recently reported acute infections or vaccinations. Every donor was a Caucasian adult living in Nashville, Tennessee, USA. CD4+ T cells were enriched through magnetic negative selection, after which naive cells were positively selected on CD45RA and the remaining negative fraction served as the memory subset. Blood was obtained by leukapheresis, after which PBMCs were separated by Ficoll-Histopaque density gradient centrifugation and cryopreserved in liquid nitrogen vapor phase. Analytical flow cytometry was used to check the purity and quantity of each magnetically sorted T cell population. From each sorted fraction, genomic DNA was isolated and quantified by UV absorbance on a Nanodrop 2000c.

Sequenced: naive CD4+ T cells sorted from blood. Sample cell subset or site, as interpreted from the label and publication: CD45RA+ positively selected. This receptor was identified in a man aged 25-40 years in good health. The chain joins TRBV11-3 to TRBJ1-3, and 9 junctional nucleotides match TRBD1. In nucleotide form, the sequence is TGTGCCAGCAGCAAACGGACAGGGGAAGACACCATATATTTT. Its product reads: CASSKRTGEDTIYF.